This T cell receptor beta chain was found in a study of T cells in women clearing cervical HPV infection. V lost 5 bases to trimming and J lost 7 bases, with 18 bases between them. CDR3 length: 15 amino acids. CDR1 is SGHAT and CDR2 is FQNNGV in the germline V gene. The table came from immunoSEQ multiplex PCR; TCRdb's copy has only in-frame clones and leaves some out. The sample holds about 48,000 clones. To note about this clone: The CDR3 end falls 3 residues outside the read, so it is completed with the germline J gene.

This rearrangement joins TRBV11-2 to TRBJ2-1; tentative D call: TRBD2 (6 bases). The clonotype was recovered from a woman aged 18-70 years with a cervical HPV16 infection that either progressed to CIN3+ or cleared (not recorded which). The source material was blood buffy coat. CDR3 region: CASSLVGRGWNEQFF. The covered CDR3 bases are TGTGCCAGCAGCCTAGTCGGGCGGGGATGGAATGAG.